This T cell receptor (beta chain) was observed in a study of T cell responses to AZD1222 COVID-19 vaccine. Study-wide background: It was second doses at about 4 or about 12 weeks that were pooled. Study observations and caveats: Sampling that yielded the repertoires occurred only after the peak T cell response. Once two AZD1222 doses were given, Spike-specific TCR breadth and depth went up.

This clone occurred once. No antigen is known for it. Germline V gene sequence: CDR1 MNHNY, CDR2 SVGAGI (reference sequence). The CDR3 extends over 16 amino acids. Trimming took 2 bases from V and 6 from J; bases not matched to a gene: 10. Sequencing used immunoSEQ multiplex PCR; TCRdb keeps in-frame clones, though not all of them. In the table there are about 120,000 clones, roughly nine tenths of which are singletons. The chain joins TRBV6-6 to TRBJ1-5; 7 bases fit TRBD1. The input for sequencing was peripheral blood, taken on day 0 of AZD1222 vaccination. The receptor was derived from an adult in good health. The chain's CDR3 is CASSYPLGQHSQPQHF. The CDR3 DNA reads TGTGCCAGCAGTTACCCCTTGGGACAGCACAGTCAGCCCCAGCATTTT.